Shown below are 12 T cell receptor beta chains from a single sample sequenced in a study of cytomegalovirus exposure and HLA in healthy donors. With 60 Vbeta and 13 Jbeta primers, the PCR was carried out. TCRdb keeps only in-frame clones here, not all; method: immunoSEQ multiplex PCR. The sample has under 150,000 clones, 78% seen once. The specimen sequenced was PBMCs. Every receptor here comes from a woman aged 40 to 55 in good health and CMV-seronegative.

The count of this clone is one. The J gene is TRBJ2-7, the V gene TRBV19; tentatively, D is TRBD2 (5 bases). The CDR3 extends over 12 amino acids. The V end lost 1 base, the J end lost 6 bases, and 7 bases lay between the germline ends. The germline V gene has CDR1 LNHDA and CDR2 SQIVND (reference sequence). CDR3 coding DNA: TGTGCCAGTAGTATAGTTCGGGGCGAGCAGTACTTC. Amino acid sequence: CASSIVRGEQYF.

The genes are TRBV19 and TRBJ1-1; TRBD1 matches 8 bases. V lost 5 bases to trimming and J lost 5 bases; unmatched junction nucleotides: 4. The CDR3 length is 13 residues. CDR1 is LNHDA, CDR2 SQIVND, per germline (reference sequence). The DNA for the CDR3 is TGTGCCAGTAGTCAACAGGGGGAAACTGAAGCTTTCTTT. Protein: CASSQQGETEAFF.

The chain has TRBV18 and TRBJ2-3, with 12 nucleotides matching TRBD2. V gave up 2 bases and J gave up 1 base; unmatched junction bases: 7. Germline V lookup: CDR1 KGHSH, CDR2 LQKENI. This CDR3 has 18 residues. The chain's CDR3 is CASSPRLAGGPGTDTQYF. In DNA, the CDR3 is TGTGCCAGCTCACCAAGGCTAGCGGGAGGGCCGGGCACAGATACGCAGTATTTT.

V is TRBV28 and J is TRBJ1-1; tentative D call: TRBD1 (5 bases). The V end was cut by 5 bases, the J end by 1 base, with 8 bases between. The CDR3 is made up of 13 amino acids. Germline assignment: CDR1 MDHEN and CDR2 SYDVKM. The CDR3 protein is CASSRDSNTEAFF. CDR3 bases: TGTGCCAGCAGTAGGGACTCGAACACTGAAGCTTTCTTT.

This chain uses TRBV30 with TRBJ2-1, with a possible D match to TRBD2 (5 bases). This CDR3 spans 13 amino acids. The germline V gene has CDR1 GTSNPN and CDR2 SVGIG (reference sequence). Trimming left V 3 bases short and J 0 bases short, with 6 bases between. The CDR3 DNA is TGTGCCTGGAGGGAGGACTCCTACAATGAGCAGTTCTTC. This codes for CAWREDSYNEQFF.

V gene TRBV9 combines with J gene TRBJ2-6; 9 bases align to TRBD1. This CDR3 has 19 residues. Germline V gene sequence: CDR1 SGDLS, CDR2 YYNGEE. Trimming removed 3 bases from V and 0 bases from J; junction bases left unmatched: 10. The CDR3: CASSDLTGGLGSGANVLTF. CDR3 bases: TGTGCCAGCAGCGACCTGACAGGGGGTCTCGGCTCTGGGGCCAACGTCCTGACTTTC.

The genes are TRBV7-9 and TRBJ2-5; D is uncertain. This CDR3 contains 15 residues. V was pared by 2 bases and J by 0 bases, with 10 bases between. Germline-derived CDR1 and CDR2 are SEHNR and FQNEAQ (reference sequence). CDR3 bases: TGTGCCAGCAGCTTACGGTCACAGAACCAAGAGACCCAGTACTTC. Encoded protein: CASSLRSQNQETQYF.

This clone has more than one count but fewer than ten. The chain has TRBV11-2 and TRBJ2-7, with 10 bases matching TRBD1. Trimming took 2 bases from V and 3 from J; bases not matched to a gene: 10. The germline gives CDR1 SGHAT, CDR2 FQNNGV. CDR3 size: 17 residues. The DNA of the CDR3 is TGTGCCAGCAGCTTAAATGTCGGGGGGACAGGGGACTACGAGCAGTACTTC. This gives the protein CASSLNVGGTGDYEQYF.

V is TRBV5-4 and J is TRBJ2-3; TRBD2 agrees at 14 bases. This CDR3 spans 19 amino acids. Germline CDR1 SGHNT, CDR2 YYREEE (reference sequence). V dropped 4 bases and J dropped 0; count of bases not matched to a gene: 10. This CDR3 is CASSRMGLAGDSSTDTQYF. CDR3 bases: TGTGCCAGCAGCCGAATGGGACTAGCGGGAGACTCTAGCACAGATACGCAGTATTTT.

The CDR3 sequence is CASSQRTAVNYEQYF. The CDR3, as DNA: TGTGCCAGCAGCCAACGGACAGCCGTGAACTACGAGCAGTACTTC. This rearrangement joins TRBV16 to TRBJ2-7, with D possibly matching TRBD1 (6 bases). This CDR3 comprises 15 residues. V was shortened by 2 bases and J by 3 bases, with 14 bases between the two germline ends. The germline V gene has CDR1 KGHSY and CDR2 FQNENV.

The chain employs TRBV7-9 and TRBJ1-4, with 9 positions matching TRBD1. The CDR3 is 14 residues long. The V gene end was trimmed by 2 bases and the J gene end by 7 bases; junction bases not matched to a gene: 2. Germline CDR1 SEHNR, CDR2 FQNEAQ (reference sequence). The CDR3 region is CASSLQGQGEKLFF. As DNA, the CDR3 is TGTGCCAGCAGCTTACAGGGACAGGGTGAAAAACTGTTTTTT.

The chain carries TRBV6-5 and TRBJ1-1; a possible D gene is TRBD1 (5 bases). Trimming removed 5 bases at V and 4 bases at J, with 8 bases between. The germline V gene encodes CDR1 MNHEY and CDR2 SVGAGI. This CDR3 contains 12 residues. The CDR3 bases are TGTGCCAGCAGTCGGGGGAGCACTGAAGCTTTCTTT. It yields the protein CASSRGSTEAFF.